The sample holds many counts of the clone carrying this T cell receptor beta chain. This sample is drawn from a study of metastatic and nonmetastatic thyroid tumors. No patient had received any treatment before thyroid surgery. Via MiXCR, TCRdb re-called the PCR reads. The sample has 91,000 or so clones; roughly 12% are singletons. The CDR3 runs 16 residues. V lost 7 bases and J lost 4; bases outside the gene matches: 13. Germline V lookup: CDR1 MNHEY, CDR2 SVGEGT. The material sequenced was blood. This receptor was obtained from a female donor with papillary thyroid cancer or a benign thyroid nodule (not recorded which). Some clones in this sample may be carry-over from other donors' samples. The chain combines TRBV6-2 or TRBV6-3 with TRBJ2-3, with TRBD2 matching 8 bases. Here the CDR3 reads CASKKRTSPGSDTQYF. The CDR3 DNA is TGTGCCAGCAAGAAACGGACTAGCCCGGGATCAGATACGCAGTATTTT.